The present entry profiles one T cell receptor (beta chain) with its context. This clone was seen a single time. The antigen this receptor binds is unknown. Per-nucleotide qualities are absent, and no much larger clonotype sits a single base away. To be included, a participant needed at least one PBMC sample from before ART initiation plus at least two post-ART samples. Treatment was received in the United States of America by all participants with HIV. Before DNA extraction, cryopreserved samples containing about 0.95-10 million PBMC were thawed and washed. At the time of the earliest PBMC sample for each participant with HIV, ages ranged from roughly 23 to 60 years. PBMC samples were contributed by each participant from 1-4 timepoints before ART initiation and 2-8 timepoints after ART initiation, with a median of 7 samples. For every participant, serial HIV viral load, CD4+ T-cell count, ART history and demographic data were obtained. A Qiagen kit on a QIAcube was used to extract genomic DNA from unsorted PBMC, with samples processed in batches of 12.

The sample is drawn from a study of long-term antiretroviral therapy in people with HIV (dated by TCRdb to 2021 to 2024). Context from the whole study: The earliest samples were collected about a decade before the 2015 WHO recommendation for immediate ART, when ART was typically delayed until CD4 counts fell. This retrospective serial study examined whether starting ART and sustained HIV suppression were associated with changes in the composition and diversity of the TRB repertoire in peripheral blood. From over 25 adults with confirmed HIV infection, the cohort provided 192 cryopreserved PBMC samples, gathered serially across a mean of about six years (range 1-12). Among the approximately 30 participants with HIV, about a dozen were female. No cross-contamination during QIAcube processing turned up in test extractions that ran a monoclonal T-cell line alongside 33 polyclonal samples.

Sequencing of the TRB variable region was done with the immunoSEQ hsTCRB v3.0 assay at survey level resolution. The targeted TRB sequencing depth was roughly 40,000-50,000 T-cell genomes per sample. An Illumina MiSeq with a v3 150-cycle kit was used to sequence the pooled TRB libraries. The paper's data handling went like this. Repertoire analysis was run in R within a reproducible Nextflow workflow that covered QC, data transformation and analysis. Custom analyses were implemented in LymphoSeq2, an R package for AIRR-Seq data exploration. Several samples that produced fewer than 5000 total TRB sequences were removed, so 180 or so HIV repertoires were analyzed. Among the 180 or so HIV repertoires that were kept, 59 were collected before ART initiation and roughly 130 were collected after ART initiation. Each repertoire was downsampled to 5000 TRB nucleotide sequences, and summary statistics were averaged across 100 downsampling iterations. The analysis kept only TRB sequences whose CDR3 regions were at least seven amino acids long. Diversity was measured with a Shannon entropy-derived clonality score and the Gini coefficient. In the repertoire networks, any two of the top 5000 CDR3 amino acid sequences were linked whenever the two sequences differed by an edit distance of one. For TRB CDR3 amino acid sequences, antigen specificity groups and MHC restriction were predicted with GLIPH2. Known CMV, EBV, HIV or tissue antigen associations were flagged by matching CDR3 amino acid sequences against VDJdb and McPAS-TCR. Pre-ART, post-ART and control groups were compared with Wilcoxon signed-rank tests and Holm-Bonferroni correction. The table comes from immuneACCESS by way of TCRdb, which keeps in-frame sequences with V and J called. Part of the clones is missing from these tables; in studies checked, under half for an unresolved V gene and the rest for unknown reasons. V, J and clone size are taken as reported in that table, and D and trimming were inferred from the DNA itself. This sample has about 16,000 clones in its table, and roughly 90% of those were observed once. The ten top clones hold 12% of the sample.

Study-wide conclusions, independent of this receptor: CDR3 length ranges in HIV repertoires were narrower than in controls, and network structure suggested an antigen-experienced repertoire with only a slight naive shift after ART. Unsorted PBMC were profiled instead of sorted CD4+ and CD8+ T cells because pre-ART samples had limited cell numbers. The samples span the years 2004 to 2017, and the ART regimens used at that time may not be as effective as current regimens. The repertoire was dominated across all time points by expanded TRB clones identified before ART initiation, although this dominance was seen to fluctuate and to decrease in many PLHIV after ART. Inferences about post-ART repertoire changes were limited because no data were available on ART adherence, viral resistance or therapy changes. Starting ART was linked to a significant rise in TRB diversity, yet even after long-term ART the diversity remained significantly lower than in transplant donor controls. Owing to limited PBMC availability, only the TCR beta chain was sequenced, without alpha chain pairing.

V sheds 2 bases and J sheds 5 bases, leaving 6 bases between their ends. CDR3 length: 11 amino acids, cysteine to phenylalanine. Only CDR3 DNA is held: 33 bases, read in frame from base 1. The germline V gene (reference sequence) provides CDR1 GTSNPN and CDR2 SVGIG. The V and J genes are TRBV30 and TRBJ1-2; confidence is insufficient to name the D gene. Sequencing used unsorted PBMCs, obtained 0.7 years before starting antiretroviral therapy. The TCR sequence derives from a middle-aged man with HIV. The nucleotide sequence reads TGTGCCTGGAGTTTGGGGTATGGCTACACCTTC. Its translation is CAWSLGYGYTF.